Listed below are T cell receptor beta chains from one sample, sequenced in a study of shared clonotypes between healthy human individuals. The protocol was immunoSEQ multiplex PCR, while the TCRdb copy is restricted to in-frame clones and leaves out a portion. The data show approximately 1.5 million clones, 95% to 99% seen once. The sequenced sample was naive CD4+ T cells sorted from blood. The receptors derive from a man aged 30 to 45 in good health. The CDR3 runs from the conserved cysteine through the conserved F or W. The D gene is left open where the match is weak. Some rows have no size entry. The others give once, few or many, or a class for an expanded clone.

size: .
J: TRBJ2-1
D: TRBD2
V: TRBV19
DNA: TGTGCCAGCCGGGAGGGAAATGAGCAGTTCTTC
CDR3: CASREGNEQFF

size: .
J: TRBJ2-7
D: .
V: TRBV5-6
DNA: TGTGCCAGCAGCTTGTTCAGCCGCGAGAGGCAGTACTTC
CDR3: CASSLFSRERQYF

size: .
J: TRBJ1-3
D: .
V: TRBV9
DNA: TGTGCCAGCAGCGCCCACCCGGCGTCTGGAAACACCATATATTTT
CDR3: CASSAHPASGNTIYF

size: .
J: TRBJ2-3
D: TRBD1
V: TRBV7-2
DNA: TGTGCCAGCAGCCTATACAGGGGACGCACAGATACGCAGTATTTT
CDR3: CASSLYRGRTDTQYF

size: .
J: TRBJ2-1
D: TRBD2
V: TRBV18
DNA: TGTGCCAGCTCACTACTAGCGGGAGACTACAATGAGCAGTTCTTC
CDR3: CASSLLAGDYNEQFF

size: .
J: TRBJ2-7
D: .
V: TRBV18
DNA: TGTGCCAGCTCACCTCTTACAGGTTCGCGGTCCTACGAGCAGTACTTC
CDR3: CASSPLTGSRSYEQYF

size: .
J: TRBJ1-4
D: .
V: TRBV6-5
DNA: TGTGCCAGCAGTAAGTCATGGGAGGATGAAAAACTGTTTTTT
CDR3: CASSKSWEDEKLFF

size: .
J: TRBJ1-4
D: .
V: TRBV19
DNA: TGTGCCAGTTCAGGGAGAGGAACTAATGAAAAACTGTTTTTT
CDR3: CASSGRGTNEKLFF

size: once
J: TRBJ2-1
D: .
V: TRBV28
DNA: TGTGCCAGCAGTTTGTCGGCGGTCCGCTCCTACAATGAGCAGTTCTTC
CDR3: CASSLSAVRSYNEQFF

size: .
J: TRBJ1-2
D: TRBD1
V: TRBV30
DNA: TGTGCCTGGAGTATACAGGGGAACGGTGGCTACACCTTC
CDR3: CAWSIQGNGGYTF

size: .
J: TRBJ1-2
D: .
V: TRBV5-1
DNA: TGCGCCAGCAGCTTGGGCCTCTATGGCTACACCTTC
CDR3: CASSLGLYGYTF

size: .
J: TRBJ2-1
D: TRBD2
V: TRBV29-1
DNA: TGCAGCGTTGAAGACTCGAAGCATAGCGGGACCAATGAGCAGTTCTTC
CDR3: CSVEDSKHSGTNEQFF

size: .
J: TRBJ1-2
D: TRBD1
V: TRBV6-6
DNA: TGTGCCAGCAGCCTTCCGACAGGGGGCAGCTATGGCTACACCTTC
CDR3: CASSLPTGGSYGYTF

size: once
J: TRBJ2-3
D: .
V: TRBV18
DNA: TGTGCCAGCTCACCAGTCGTCCAGGCCTATAGCACAGATACGCAGTATTTT
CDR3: CASSPVVQAYSTDTQYF

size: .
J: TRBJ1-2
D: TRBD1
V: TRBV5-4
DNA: TGTGCCAGCGGGCTGGGACAGGGGACTGATGACTATGGCTACACCTTC
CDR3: CASGLGQGTDDYGYTF

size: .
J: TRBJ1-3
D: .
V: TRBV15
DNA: TGTGCCACCAGCAGAGATCCTACTACAGGATACGGAGACACCATATATTTT
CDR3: CATSRDPTTGYGDTIYF

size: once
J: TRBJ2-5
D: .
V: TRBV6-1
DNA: TGTGCCAGCAGTGAAGTAAGGGAGACCCAGTACTTC
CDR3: CASSEVRETQYF

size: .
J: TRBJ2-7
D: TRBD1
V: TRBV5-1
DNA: TGCGCCAGCAGACCGGGACAGGGGTTATACGAGCAGTACTTC
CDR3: CASRPGQGLYEQYF

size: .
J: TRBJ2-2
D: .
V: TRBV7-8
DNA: TGTGCCAGCAGTCTATCCCCCACGCGAGGCAGTCCGGGGACCGGGGAGCTGTTTTTT
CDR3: CASSLSPTRGSPGTGELFF

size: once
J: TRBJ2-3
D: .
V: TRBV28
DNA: TGTGCCAGCAGTGACCCCGGTACGCAGTATTTT
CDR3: CASSDPGTQYF

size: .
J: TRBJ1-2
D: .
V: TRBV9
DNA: TGTGCCAGCAGCTCCCCGGACGGGACTAACTATGGCTACACCTTC
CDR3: CASSSPDGTNYGYTF

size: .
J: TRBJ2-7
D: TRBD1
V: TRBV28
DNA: TGTGCCGTGTCGGGACAGGGCCCCTACGAGCAGTACTTC
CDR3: CAVSGQGPYEQYF

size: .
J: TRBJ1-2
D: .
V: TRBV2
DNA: TGTGCCAGCAGTGACCCCCCACCCGCGGGGACCTTC
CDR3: CASSDPPPAGTF

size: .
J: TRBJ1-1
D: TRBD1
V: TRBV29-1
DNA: TGCAGCGCCGGACAGGTAAACACTGAAGCTTTCTTT
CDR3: CSAGQVNTEAFF

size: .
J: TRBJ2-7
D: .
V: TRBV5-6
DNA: TGTGCCAGCAGCTTGGTAGCAGGGACCCACGAGCAGTACTTC
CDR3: CASSLVAGTHEQYF

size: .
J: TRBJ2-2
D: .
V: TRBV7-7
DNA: TGTGCTAGCAGCTTTAAGAACACCGGGGAGCTGTTTTTT
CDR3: CASSFKNTGELFF

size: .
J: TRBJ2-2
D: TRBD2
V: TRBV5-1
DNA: TGCGCCAGCAGCCCTGGGACTAGCACCGGGGAGCTGTTTTTT
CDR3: CASSPGTSTGELFF

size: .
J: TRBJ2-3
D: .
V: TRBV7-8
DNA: TGTGCCAGCAGCTTCGCTGAACTACTATCCACAGATACGCAGTATTTT
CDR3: CASSFAELLSTDTQYF

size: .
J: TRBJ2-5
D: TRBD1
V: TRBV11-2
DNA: TGTGCCAGCAGCCTTCTGGACAGGGGGCTTGGGACCCAGTACTTC
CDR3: CASSLLDRGLGTQYF

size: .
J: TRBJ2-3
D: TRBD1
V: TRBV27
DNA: TGTGCCAGCAGGATAAAGGGACAGCCCGCAGATACGCAGTATTTT
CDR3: CASRIKGQPADTQYF

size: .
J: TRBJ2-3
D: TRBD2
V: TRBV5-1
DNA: TGCGCCAGCACCGTGATGAGAGCGGGAGGCACAGATACGCAGTATTTT
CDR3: CASTVMRAGGTDTQYF

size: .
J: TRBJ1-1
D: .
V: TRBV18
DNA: TGTGCCAGCTCACCAGGGTTAGGAACTGAAGCTTTCTTT
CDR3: CASSPGLGTEAFF

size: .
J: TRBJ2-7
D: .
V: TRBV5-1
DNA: TGCGCCAGCAGCTTGGCCCCAGGTAAGAGTAGCGAGCAGTACTTC
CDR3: CASSLAPGKSSEQYF

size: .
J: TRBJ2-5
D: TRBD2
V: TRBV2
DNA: TGTGCCAGCAGATTAGCGGGAATCGGAGAGACCCAGTACTTC
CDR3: CASRLAGIGETQYF

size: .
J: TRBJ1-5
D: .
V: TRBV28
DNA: TGTGCCAGCAGGGTGACGGGACCAAATCAGCCCCAGCATTTT
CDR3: CASRVTGPNQPQHF

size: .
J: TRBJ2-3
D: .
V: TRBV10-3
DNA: TGTGCCATCAGTGGGGGGCGGGACAGCACAGATACGCAGTATTTT
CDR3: CAISGGRDSTDTQYF

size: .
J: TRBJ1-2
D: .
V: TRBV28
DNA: TGTGCCAGCAGGCGGTATGGCTACACCTTC
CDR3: CASRRYGYTF

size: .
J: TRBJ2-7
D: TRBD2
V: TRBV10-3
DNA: TGTGCCATCAGGGCCACAGACCGGACTAGCGGGAGTTTCTCGACTGGATCCTACGAGCAGTACTTC
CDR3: CAIRATDRTSGSFSTGSYEQYF

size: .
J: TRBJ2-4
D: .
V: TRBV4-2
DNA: TGTGCCAGCAGCCAAGAGATTGGGGTAGGGGAAAACATTCAGTACTTC
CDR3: CASSQEIGVGENIQYF

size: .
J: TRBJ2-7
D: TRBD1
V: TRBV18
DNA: TGTGCCAGCTCACCGGGACAGTTAGCCTACGAGCAGTACTTC
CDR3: CASSPGQLAYEQYF

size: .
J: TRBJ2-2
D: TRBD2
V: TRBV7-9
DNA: TGTGCCAGCAGACTTACTAGCGGGAGGACCCCTGGGAACACCGGGGAGCTGTTTTTT
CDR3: CASRLTSGRTPGNTGELFF

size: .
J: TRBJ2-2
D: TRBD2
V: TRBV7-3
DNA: TGTGCCAGCAGCCCCGGACTAGCGGGAGCCGGGGAGCTGTTTTTT
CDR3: CASSPGLAGAGELFF

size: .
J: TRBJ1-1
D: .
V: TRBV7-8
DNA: TGTGCCAGCAGGACTCCCCGGGGCACGAACACTGAAGCTTTCTTT
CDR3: CASRTPRGTNTEAFF

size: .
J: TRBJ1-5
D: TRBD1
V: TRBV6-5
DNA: TGTGCCAGCAGCCAGGGGACAGGCAATCAGCCCCAGCATTTT
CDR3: CASSQGTGNQPQHF

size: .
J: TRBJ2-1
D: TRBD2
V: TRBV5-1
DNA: TGCGCCAGCAGCTTGCGGGGCGGGAGTTTATACAATGAGCAGTTCTTC
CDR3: CASSLRGGSLYNEQFF

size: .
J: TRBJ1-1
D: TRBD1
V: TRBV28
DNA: TGTGCCAGCAGCCTCGGACAGGGTAGGATCTTT
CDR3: CASSLGQGRIF

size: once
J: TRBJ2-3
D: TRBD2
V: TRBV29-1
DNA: TGCAGCGTCGAAGGACTAGCGGGAGAACCTATAAGCACAGATACGCAGTATTTT
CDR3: CSVEGLAGEPISTDTQYF

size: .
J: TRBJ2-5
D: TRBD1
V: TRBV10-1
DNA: TGCGCCAGCGGTACCGGGACAGGCGTCGAGACCCAGTACTTC
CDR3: CASGTGTGVETQYF

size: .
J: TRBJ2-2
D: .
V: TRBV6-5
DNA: TGTGCCAGCAGTTATGAAGGGGTCGCCGGGGAGCTGTTTTTT
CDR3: CASSYEGVAGELFF

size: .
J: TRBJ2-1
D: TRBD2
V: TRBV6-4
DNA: TGTGCCAGCAGTAGGACTAGCGGGAGGGAGACCTACAATGAGCAGTTCTTC
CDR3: CASSRTSGRETYNEQFF

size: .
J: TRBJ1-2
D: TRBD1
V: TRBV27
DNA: TGTGCCAGCAGTTTAGTTCAGGGGGCGCCGGAGGATGGCTACACCTTC
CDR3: CASSLVQGAPEDGYTF

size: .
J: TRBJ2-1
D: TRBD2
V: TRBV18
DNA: TGTGCCAGCTCACTTACTAGCGGGAGATATAATGAGCAGTTCTTC
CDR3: CASSLTSGRYNEQFF

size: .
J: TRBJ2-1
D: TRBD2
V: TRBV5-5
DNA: TGTGCCAGCAGCTTGGCCGGTAGCGGGAGGGCCGATAAGTTCTTC
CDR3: CASSLAGSGRADKFF

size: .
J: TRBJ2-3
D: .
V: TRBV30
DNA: TGTGCCTGGAGTCCTCCAACCTTGACTAGTGGGGATACGCAGTATTTT
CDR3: CAWSPPTLTSGDTQYF

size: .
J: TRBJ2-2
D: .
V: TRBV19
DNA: TGTGCCAGTAGTATAGCCGCCTCCTTCGGCACCGGGGAGCTGTTTTTT
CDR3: CASSIAASFGTGELFF

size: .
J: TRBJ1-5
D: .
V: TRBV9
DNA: TGTGCCAGCAGCGTAGGGGCCATTGGTCAGCCCCAGCATTTT
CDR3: CASSVGAIGQPQHF

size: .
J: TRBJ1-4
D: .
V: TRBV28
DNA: TGTGCCAGCAGCCAAGGGGGAGGTGCTAATGAAAAACTGTTTTTT
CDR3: CASSQGGGANEKLFF

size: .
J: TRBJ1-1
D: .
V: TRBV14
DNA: TGTGCCAGCAGCCAATTTGTCGGCAACACTGAAGCTTTCTTT
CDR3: CASSQFVGNTEAFF

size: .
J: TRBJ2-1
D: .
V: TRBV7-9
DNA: TGTGCCAGCAGCTTAGAGGGCGGAGGGGGTACTTATGAGCAGTTCTTC
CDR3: CASSLEGGGGTYEQFF

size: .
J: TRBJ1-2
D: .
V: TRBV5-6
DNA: TGTGCCAGCAGCTTGTTAACAATTGTCCATGGCTACACCTTC
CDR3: CASSLLTIVHGYTF